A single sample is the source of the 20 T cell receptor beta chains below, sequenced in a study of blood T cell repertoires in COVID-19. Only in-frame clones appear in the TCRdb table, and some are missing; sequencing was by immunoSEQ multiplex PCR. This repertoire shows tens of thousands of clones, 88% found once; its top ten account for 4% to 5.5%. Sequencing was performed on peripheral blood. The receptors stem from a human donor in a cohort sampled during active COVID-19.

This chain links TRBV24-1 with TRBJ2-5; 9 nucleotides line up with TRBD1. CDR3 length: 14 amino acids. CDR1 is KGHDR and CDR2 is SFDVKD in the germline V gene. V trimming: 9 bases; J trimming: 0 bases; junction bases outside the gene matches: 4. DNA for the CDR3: TGTGCCACCTCGGGACAGGGCAACCAAGAGACCCAGTACTTC. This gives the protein CATSGQGNQETQYF.

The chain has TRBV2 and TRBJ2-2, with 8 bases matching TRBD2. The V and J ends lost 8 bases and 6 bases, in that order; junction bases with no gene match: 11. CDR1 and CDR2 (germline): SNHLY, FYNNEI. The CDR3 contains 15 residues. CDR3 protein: CASQGSGRIPGELFF. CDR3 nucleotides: TGTGCCAGCCAAGGGAGCGGGAGAATTCCCGGGGAGCTGTTTTTT.

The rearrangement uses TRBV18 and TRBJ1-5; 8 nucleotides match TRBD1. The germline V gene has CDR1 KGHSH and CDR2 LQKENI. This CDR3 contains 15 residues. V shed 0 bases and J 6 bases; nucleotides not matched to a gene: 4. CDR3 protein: CASSPPGQGSQPQHF. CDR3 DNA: TGTGCCAGCTCACCACCCGGACAGGGTAGTCAGCCCCAGCATTTT.

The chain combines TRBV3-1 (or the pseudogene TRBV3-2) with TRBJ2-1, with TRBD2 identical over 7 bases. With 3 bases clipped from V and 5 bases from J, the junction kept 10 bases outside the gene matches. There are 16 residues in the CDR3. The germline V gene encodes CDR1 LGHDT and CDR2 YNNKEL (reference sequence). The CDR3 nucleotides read TGTGCCAGCAGCCAGAGGGTGGGACTACCTCACAATGAGCAGTTCTTC. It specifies CASSQRVGLPHNEQFF.

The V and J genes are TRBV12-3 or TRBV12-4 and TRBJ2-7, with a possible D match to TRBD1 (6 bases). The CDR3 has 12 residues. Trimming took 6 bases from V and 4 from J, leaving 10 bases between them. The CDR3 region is CASSPTGYEQYF. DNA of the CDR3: TGTGCCAGCAGCCCCACAGGGTACGAGCAGTACTTC.

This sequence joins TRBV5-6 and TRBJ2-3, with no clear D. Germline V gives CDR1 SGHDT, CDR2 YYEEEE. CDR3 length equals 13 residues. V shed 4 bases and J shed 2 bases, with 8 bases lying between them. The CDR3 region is CASSPSNTDTQYF. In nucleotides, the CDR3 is TGTGCCAGCAGCCCCTCTAACACAGATACGCAGTATTTT. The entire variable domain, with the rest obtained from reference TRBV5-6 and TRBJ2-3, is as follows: DAGVTQSPTHLIKTRGQQVTLRCSPKSGHDTVSWYQQALGQGPQFIFQYYEEEERQRGNFPDRFSGHQFPNYSSELNVNALLLGDSALYLCASSPSNTDTQYFGPGTRLTVL.

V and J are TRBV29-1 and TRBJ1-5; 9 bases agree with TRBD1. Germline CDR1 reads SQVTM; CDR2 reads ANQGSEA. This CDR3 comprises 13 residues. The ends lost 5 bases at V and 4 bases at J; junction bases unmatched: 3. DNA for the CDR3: TGCAGCGTTAGGGGACAGGGTAATCAGCCCCAGCATTTT. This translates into CSVRGQGNQPQHF.

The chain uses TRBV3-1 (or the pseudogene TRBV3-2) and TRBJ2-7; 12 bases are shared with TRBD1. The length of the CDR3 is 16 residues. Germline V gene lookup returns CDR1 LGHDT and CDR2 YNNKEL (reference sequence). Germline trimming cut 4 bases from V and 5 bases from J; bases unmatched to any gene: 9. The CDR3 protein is CASSPRRGTGGNEQYF. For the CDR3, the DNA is TGTGCCAGCAGCCCCCGGAGAGGGACAGGGGGCAACGAGCAGTACTTC.

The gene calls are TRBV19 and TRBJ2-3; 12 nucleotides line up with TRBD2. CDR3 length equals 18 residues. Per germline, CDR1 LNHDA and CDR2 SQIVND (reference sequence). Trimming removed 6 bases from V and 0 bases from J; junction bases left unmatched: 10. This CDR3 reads CASRPSPSGGESTDTQYF. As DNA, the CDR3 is TGTGCCAGTAGACCGTCGCCTAGCGGGGGGGAAAGCACAGATACGCAGTATTTT.

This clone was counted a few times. CDR3 protein: CASTPAGAPGANVLTF. CDR3 DNA: TGTGCCAGTACCCCGGCAGGGGCCCCTGGGGCCAACGTCCTGACTTTC. The gene calls are TRBV19 and TRBJ2-6, with TRBD1 as a possible D gene (6 bases). V dropped 7 bases and J dropped 2 bases, with 15 bases sitting between them. Germline V gene lookup returns CDR1 LNHDA and CDR2 SQIVND (reference sequence). The CDR3 is 16 residues long.

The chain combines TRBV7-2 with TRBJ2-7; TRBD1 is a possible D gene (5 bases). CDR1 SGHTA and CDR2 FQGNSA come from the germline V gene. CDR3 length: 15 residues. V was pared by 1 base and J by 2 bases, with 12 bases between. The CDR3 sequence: CASSLGPGMAYEQYF. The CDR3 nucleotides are TGTGCCAGCAGCTTAGGTCCAGGGATGGCCTACGAGCAGTACTTC.

The CDR3 nucleotides read TGTGCCAGCAGTCCTCTAACCCGAGAGGGAGGCACTGAAGCTTTCTTT. This codes for CASSPLTREGGTEAFF. The chain links TRBV28 to TRBJ1-1; D ambiguous. The V end was cut by 5 bases, the J end by 4 bases, with 20 bases between. The length of the CDR3 is 16 residues. The germline gives CDR1 MDHEN, CDR2 SYDVKM.

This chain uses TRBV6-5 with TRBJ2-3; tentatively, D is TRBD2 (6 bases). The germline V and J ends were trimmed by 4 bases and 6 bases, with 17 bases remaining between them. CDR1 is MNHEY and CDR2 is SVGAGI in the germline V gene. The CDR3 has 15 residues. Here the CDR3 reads CASSSAGRTLDTQYF. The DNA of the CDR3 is TGTGCCAGCAGTTCCGCGGGGCGGACGTTGGATACGCAGTATTTT.

The CDR3 region is CASSPLVRGNTGELFF. The CDR3 nucleotides are TGTGCCAGCTCACCCTTGGTCAGGGGGAACACCGGGGAGCTGTTTTTT. The genes are TRBV18 and TRBJ2-2, with a tentative D call TRBD1 (6 bases). CDR1 is KGHSH and CDR2 is LQKENI in the germline V gene. The V end was cut by 3 bases, the J end by 1 base, with 12 bases between. The CDR3 extends over 16 amino acids. The full variable domain, with the rest looked up from reference TRBV18 and TRBJ2-2, is NAGVMQNPRHLVRRRGQEARLRCSPMKGHSHVYWYRQLPEEGLKFMVYLQKENIIDESGMPKERFSAEFPKEGPSILRIQQVVRGDSAAYFCASSPLVRGNTGELFFGEGSRLTVL.

CDR3 DNA sequence: TGCAGCGTTGAAGTGTCCGGGAGTGAGCAGTTCTTC. Protein product: CSVEVSGSEQFF. The J gene is TRBJ2-1, the V gene TRBV29-1, with D possibly being TRBD2 (6 bases). This CDR3 spans 12 amino acids. The ends were cut back, 1 base at V and 9 bases at J, with 10 bases in the middle. The V gene's germline CDR1 is SQVTM and CDR2 ANQGSEA.

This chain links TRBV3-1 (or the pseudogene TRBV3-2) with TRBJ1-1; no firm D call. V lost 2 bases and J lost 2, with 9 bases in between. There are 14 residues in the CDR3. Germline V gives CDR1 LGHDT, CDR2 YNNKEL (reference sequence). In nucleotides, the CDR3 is TGTGCCAGCAGCCAAATCCTGAGAAACACTGAAGCTTTCTTT. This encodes CASSQILRNTEAFF.

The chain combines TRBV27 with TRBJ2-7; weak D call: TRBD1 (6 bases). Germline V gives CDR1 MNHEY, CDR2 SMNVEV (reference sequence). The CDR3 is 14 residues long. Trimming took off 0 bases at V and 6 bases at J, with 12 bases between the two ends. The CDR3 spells CASSLSVQGGEQYF. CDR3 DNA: TGTGCCAGCAGTTTATCGGTACAGGGTGGCGAGCAGTACTTC.

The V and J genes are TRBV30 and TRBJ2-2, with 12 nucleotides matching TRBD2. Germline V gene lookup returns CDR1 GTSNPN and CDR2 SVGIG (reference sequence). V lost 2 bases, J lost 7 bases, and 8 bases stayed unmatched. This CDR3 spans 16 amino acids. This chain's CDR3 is CAWSTGMTSGGGELFF. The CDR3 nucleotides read TGTGCCTGGAGTACTGGGATGACTAGCGGGGGCGGGGAGCTGTTTTTT.

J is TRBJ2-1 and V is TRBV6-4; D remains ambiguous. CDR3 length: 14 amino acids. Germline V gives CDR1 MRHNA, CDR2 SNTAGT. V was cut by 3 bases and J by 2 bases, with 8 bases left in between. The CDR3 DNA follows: TGTGCCAGCAGTGATCGGTTTCCCTACAATGAGCAGTTCTTC. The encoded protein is CASSDRFPYNEQFF.

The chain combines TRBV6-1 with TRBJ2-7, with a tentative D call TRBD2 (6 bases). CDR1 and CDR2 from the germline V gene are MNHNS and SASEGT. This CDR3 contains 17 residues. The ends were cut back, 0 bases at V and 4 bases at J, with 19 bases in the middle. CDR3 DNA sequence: TGTGCCAGCAGTGAAGCGCAACCCGGGGGACTGACTTACGAGCAGTACTTC. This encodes CASSEAQPGGLTYEQYF.